Each of the 19 T cell receptor beta chains below was sequenced from the same sample in a study of blood T cell repertoires in COVID-19. Profiling relied on immunoSEQ multiplex PCR, and the TCRdb table lists in-frame clones only, not all of them. In the table there are about 190,000 clones, roughly 80% of which are singletons. Sequenced input: peripheral blood. All receptors derive from a woman in her fifties or sixties with acute or convalescent COVID-19.

The J gene is TRBJ1-2, the V gene TRBV6-5; D is undetermined. This CDR3 has 15 residues. Trimming took off 2 bases at V and 2 bases at J, with 12 bases between the two ends. CDR1 is MNHEY and CDR2 is SVGAGI in the germline V gene. The chain's CDR3 is CASSYSGELNYGYTF. The CDR3 DNA is TGTGCCAGCAGTTACAGCGGGGAGCTAAACTATGGCTACACCTTC.

The chain carries TRBV19 and TRBJ1-1; D gene ambiguous. CDR1 and CDR2 from the germline V gene are LNHDA and SQIVND (reference sequence). Trimming took 9 bases from V and 2 from J, leaving 10 bases between them. CDR3 length: 12 residues. CDR3 sequence: CASRRTNTEAFF. The CDR3 DNA follows: TGTGCCAGCCGGAGGACCAACACTGAAGCTTTCTTT.

This clone was counted once. In DNA, the CDR3 is TGTGCCAGCAGCTCCCAGTATAGCAATCAGCCCCAGCATTTT. Its translation is CASSSQYSNQPQHF. V is TRBV7-2 and J is TRBJ1-5, with unresolved D. Germline lookup yields CDR1 SGHTA and CDR2 FQGNSA. This CDR3 has 14 residues. V lost 4 bases and J 0 bases, leaving 7 bases between the germline ends.

This clone was seen only a few times. The chain has TRBV11-2 and TRBJ1-1; D is uncertain. The CDR3 covers 15 residues. CDR1 is SGHAT and CDR2 is FQNNGV in the germline V gene. V lost 2 bases and J 2 bases, leaving 12 bases between the germline ends. CDR3 loop: CASSLTPGTNTEAFF. The CDR3 DNA sequence: TGTGCCAGCAGCTTAACCCCGGGAACAAACACTGAAGCTTTCTTT. The whole variable domain, remainder taken from reference TRBV11-2 and TRBJ1-1, is EAGVAQSPRYKIIEKRQSVAFWCNPISGHATLYWYQQILGQGPKLLIQFQNNGVVDDSQLPKDRFSAERLKGVDSTLKIQPAKLEDSAVYLCASSLTPGTNTEAFFGQGTRLTVV.

This clone showed up just a few times. The genes are TRBV25-1 and TRBJ1-2; D is ambiguous. This CDR3 region has 12 residues. In germline, CDR1 is MGHDK, CDR2 SYGVNS. With 3 bases removed from V and 5 bases from J, the gap between germline ends came to 7 bases. CDR3 nucleotides: TGTGCCAGCAGTGATTCGGTGTATGGCTACACCTTC. Its translation is CASSDSVYGYTF.

The V gene is TRBV7-2, the J gene TRBJ1-1; 11 bases fit TRBD1. This CDR3 region has 15 residues. V gave up 1 base and J gave up 7 bases; unmatched junction bases: 5. CDR1 is SGHTA and CDR2 is FQGNSA in the germline V gene. The CDR3 bases are TGTGCCAGCAGCTTAGTAGGCGGGACAGGGGGTGAAGCTTTCTTT. Protein sequence: CASSLVGGTGGEAFF.

V and J are TRBV19 and TRBJ2-7, with 9 bases that match TRBD1. The CDR3 has 14 residues. CDR1 LNHDA and CDR2 SQIVND come from the germline V gene (reference sequence). Unmatched junction bases numbered 6, after V lost 4 bases and J lost 5 bases. CDR3 residues: CASSKGQGSNEQYF. The CDR3, as DNA: TGTGCCAGTAGTAAAGGACAGGGGAGCAACGAGCAGTACTTC. The full variable domain, with the rest looked up from reference TRBV19 and TRBJ2-7, is DGGITQSPKYLFRKEGQNVTLSCEQNLNHDAMYWYRQDPGQGLRLIYYSQIVNDFQKGDIAEGYSVSREKKESFPLTVTSAQKNPTAFYLCASSKGQGSNEQYFGPGTRLTVT.

The rearrangement links TRBV10-2 to TRBJ2-7; 15 nucleotides match TRBD2. J was trimmed by 0 bases and V by 8 bases; bases with no gene match: 5. The CDR3 extends over 16 amino acids. Germline V CDR1 and CDR2: WSHSY, SAAADI. DNA for the CDR3: TGCGCCAGCGGACTAGCGGGGGGGAGGAGCTCCTACGAGCAGTACTTC. Translated: CASGLAGGRSSYEQYF.

The V call is TRBV5-4, the J call TRBJ2-5; 10 nucleotides line up with TRBD2. The V gene end was trimmed by 6 bases and the J gene end by 5 bases; junction bases not matched to a gene: 10. The CDR3 length is 15 residues. From germline, CDR1 is SGHNT and CDR2 YYREEE (reference sequence). This chain's CDR3 is CASTRSGGAGETQYF. The CDR3 bases are TGTGCCAGCACCCGGAGCGGGGGGGCCGGCGAGACCCAGTACTTC.

The chain couples TRBV10-1 to TRBJ1-1; a weak D match, TRBD1 (5 bases). The length of the CDR3 is 15 residues. Looked up from germline, CDR1 is WNHNN and CDR2 is SYGVQD (reference sequence). V was shortened by 0 bases and J by 1 base, with 9 bases between the two germline ends. CDR3 sequence reads: CASSESGGANTEAFF. The CDR3 DNA sequence: TGCGCCAGCAGTGAGTCGGGGGGTGCGAACACTGAAGCTTTCTTT.

A remark on this clone: Other nucleotide sequences in the sample specify the same CDR3. J is TRBJ2-3 and V is TRBV28; D might be TRBD1 (5 bases). From germline, CDR1 is MDHEN and CDR2 SYDVKM. Trimming removed 2 bases at V and 0 bases at J, with 6 bases between. The CDR3 consists of 14 residues. The CDR3 DNA sequence: TGTGCCAGCAGTTTACCAGGGAGCACAGATACGCAGTATTTT. As protein: CASSLPGSTDTQYF.

Many counts were recorded for this clone. This sequence joins TRBV25-1 and TRBJ1-6; D gene ambiguous. The ends were cut back, 5 bases at V and 8 bases at J, with 7 bases in the middle. The CDR3 is made up of 12 amino acids. From germline, CDR1 is MGHDK and CDR2 SYGVNS. The chain's CDR3 is CASSPTDSPLHF. The CDR3 nucleotides are TGTGCCAGCAGTCCCACGGATTCACCCCTCCACTTT. The full variable domain, in which reference TRBV25-1 and TRBJ1-6 provide the parts outside the CDR3, is EADIYQTPRYLVIGTGKKITLECSQTMGHDKMYWYQQDPGMELHLIHYSYGVNSTEKGDLSSESTVSRIRTEHFPLTLESARPSHTSQYLCASSPTDSPLHFGNGTRLTVT.

The genes are TRBV5-1 and TRBJ2-7; no firm D call. Between the trimmed V and J ends, which lost 4 bases and 6 bases, there was a span of 14 bases. The CDR3 contains 13 residues. Germline V gene lookup returns CDR1 SGHRS and CDR2 YFSETQ. DNA for the CDR3: TGCGCCAGCAGCCTCGGGTATTTCGCCGAGCAGTACTTC. Amino acid sequence: CASSLGYFAEQYF. The entire variable domain, with the rest obtained from reference TRBV5-1 and TRBJ2-7, is as follows: KAGVTQTPRYLIKTRGQQVTLSCSPISGHRSVSWYQQTPGQGLQFLFEYFSETQRNKGNFPGRFSGRQFSNSRSEMNVSTLELGDSALYLCASSLGYFAEQYFGPGTRLTVT.

This chain links TRBV24-1 with TRBJ2-7, with 10 bases lining up with TRBD1. Germline trimming cut 3 bases from V and 5 bases from J; bases unmatched to any gene: 3. This CDR3 comprises 14 residues. Germline V CDR1 and CDR2: KGHDR, SFDVKD. The CDR3 reads CATSDPGTGDEQYF. The CDR3 region has the DNA TGTGCCACCAGTGATCCCGGGACAGGGGACGAGCAGTACTTC.

The chain uses TRBV7-8 and TRBJ1-1; D call uncertain. The CDR3 has 15 residues. CDR1 is SGHVS and CDR2 is FQNEAQ in the germline V gene. The V and J ends lost 7 bases and 4 bases respectively, with 19 bases between them. CDR3 sequence (DNA): TGTGCCAGCACCCCATCCGGAGGGAAGAGCACTGAAGCTTTCTTT. It codes for CASTPSGGKSTEAFF.

This rearrangement joins TRBV19 to TRBJ1-6; 9 bases match TRBD1. V lost 4 bases to trimming and J lost 8 bases; unmatched junction nucleotides: 9. This CDR3 is 16 amino acids long. Germline CDR1 reads LNHDA; CDR2 reads SQIVND (reference sequence). The DNA of the CDR3 is TGTGCCAGTAGTACGAGGGACAGGGAGAGGTATTCACCCCTCCACTTT. Translated: CASSTRDRERYSPLHF.

Turning to this clone: One junction end disagrees with the germline gene, perhaps due to a read error. The CDR3, as DNA: TGTGCCAGCAGACAATCGGGGGGCGCGCCTCACTTC. Protein product: CASRQSGGAPHF. The rearrangement uses TRBV2 and TRBJ2-4; TRBD2 is a possible D gene (7 bases). The germline V gene has CDR1 SNHLY and CDR2 FYNNEI. CDR3 length: 12 amino acids.

V is TRBV13 and J is TRBJ1-1; D may be TRBD1 (6 bases). CDR3 length: 15 residues. Deletions cut 5 bases from V and 1 base from J, with 14 bases between. Germline assignment: CDR1 PRHDT and CDR2 FYEKMQ (reference sequence). The DNA of the CDR3 is TGTGCCAGCAGCCTACGACAGGCGCCGAACACTGAAGCTTTCTTT. It translates to CASSLRQAPNTEAFF.

The chain employs TRBV2 and TRBJ1-1, with TRBD1 identical over 7 bases. The CDR3 has 16 amino acids. Trimming removed 6 bases from V and 0 bases from J; junction bases left unmatched: 10. CDR1 and CDR2 from the germline V gene are SNHLY and FYNNEI. The CDR3 bases are TGTGCCAGCAGGGGGGACAGCCTAACTTTGAACACTGAAGCTTTCTTT. Its protein is CASRGDSLTLNTEAFF.